The clone carrying this T cell receptor beta chain showed up just a few times. The data are from a study of T cell changes during pregnancy in multiple sclerosis. Profiled with immunoSEQ multiplex PCR; TCRdb holds only in-frame clones, not every one. Among approximately 20,000 clones, about 89% were seen once, and the ten largest hold about 7.5%. CDR3 length: 14 amino acids. CDR1 and CDR2 from the germline V gene are MNHEY and SMNVEV (reference sequence). V lost 0 bases, J lost 4 bases, and 9 bases lay in between. This sequence was found in a female donor in good health, enrolled as a control in a pregnancy study. The V call is TRBV27, the J call TRBJ1-1; D is ambiguous. Here the sequenced sample was CD8+ T cells from peripheral blood mononuclear cells, taken in the second trimester of pregnancy. The CDR3 DNA is TGTGCCAGCAGTTTATCAGGACTACTCACTGAAGCTTTCTTT. Translation gives CASSLSGLLTEAFF.